A single sample is the source of the 25 T cell receptor beta chains below, sequenced in a study of shared clonotypes between healthy human individuals. Repertoires were generated with immunoSEQ multiplex PCR, while TCRdb's copy carries only in-frame clones and drops some. The repertoire has about 1.1 million clones, 70% to 80% of them found once; the top ten carry over 0.8%. The sample consisted of memory CD4+ T cells from PBMCs. Described subset: CD45RA-negative fraction. These receptor sequences come from a man aged 18 to 29 in good health. Some clones in this sample may be carry-over from other donors' samples.

This clone has a count of ten or more. This chain links TRBV19 with TRBJ2-1; no clear D. The germline V and J ends were trimmed by 7 bases and 7 bases, with 14 bases remaining between them. From germline, CDR1 is LNHDA and CDR2 SQIVND (reference sequence). The CDR3 spans 13 residues. DNA of the CDR3: TGTGCCAGTACCTTAATGGGTACGAATGAGCAGTTCTTC. Residues: CASTLMGTNEQFF.

The J gene is TRBJ2-1, the V gene TRBV4-1; 7 bases are a match to TRBD2. J lost 8 bases, V lost 0 bases, and 4 bases had no gene match. Germline V gene data show CDR1 as MGHRA and CDR2 as YSYEKL. This CDR3 is built from 14 residues. CDR3 amino acids: CASSQEGGTDEQFF. For the CDR3, the DNA is TGCGCCAGCAGCCAAGAGGGAGGGACCGATGAGCAGTTCTTC.

The V call is TRBV2, the J call TRBJ2-5, with TRBD2 as a possible D gene (5 bases). The CDR3 spans 13 residues. The V end lost 11 bases, the J end lost 2 bases, and 15 bases lay between the germline ends. Per the germline V gene, CDR1 is SNHLY and CDR2 is FYNNEI. CDR3 in amino acids: CARTGLEQETQYF. CDR3 sequence (DNA): TGTGCCCGAACCGGACTTGAACAAGAGACCCAGTACTTC.

Regarding this clone: A much more abundant neighbour one base away suggests this may be a read error. The chain is built from TRBV6-1 and TRBJ2-5; possible D gene TRBD1, 5 bases. The germline V gene encodes CDR1 MNHNS and CDR2 SASEGT. V was clipped by 6 bases and J by 0 bases, with 11 bases between them. The CDR3 consists of 14 residues. As DNA, the CDR3 is TGTGCCAGCAGCACCCGACAGTACCAAGAGACCCAGTACTTC. Translation gives CASSTRQYQETQYF.

V gene TRBV14 combines with J gene TRBJ2-7; D is ambiguous. The CDR3 is made up of 14 amino acids. Germline V gene sequence: CDR1 SGHDN, CDR2 FVKESK. The ends were cut back, 4 bases at V and 6 bases at J, with 16 bases in the middle. The CDR3 region is CASSLQGDPPEQYF. CDR3 in DNA: TGTGCCAGCAGCCTTCAAGGTGATCCTCCCGAGCAGTACTTC.

The chain joins TRBV9 to TRBJ2-7; the match to TRBD2 covers 8 bases. This CDR3 is built from 18 residues. Germline CDR1 SGDLS, CDR2 YYNGEE. V gave up 4 bases and J gave up 6 bases; unmatched junction bases: 21. CDR3 in amino acids: CASSPKVGSSGRTFEQYF. The DNA of the CDR3 is TGTGCCAGCAGCCCGAAGGTGGGGTCGAGCGGGAGAACTTTCGAGCAGTACTTC.

This CDR3 is CASNEATGTYNEQFF. The CDR3, as DNA: TGTGCCAGCAATGAAGCTACAGGTACCTACAATGAGCAGTTCTTC. The V call is TRBV27, the J call TRBJ2-1; possible D gene TRBD1, 5 bases. Trimming left V 7 bases short and J 2 bases short, with 15 bases between. CDR1 MNHEY and CDR2 SMNVEV come from the germline V gene (reference sequence). The CDR3 spans 15 residues.

The chain has TRBV6-5 and TRBJ2-7, with D perhaps matching TRBD2 (5 bases). V was shortened by 6 bases and J by 4 bases, with 19 bases between the two germline ends. This CDR3 spans 15 amino acids. CDR1 is MNHEY, CDR2 SVGAGI, per germline. The CDR3 DNA reads TGTGCCAGCAGAACTGGTGGGAGCCTCCCTTACGAGCAGTACTTC. Its protein is CASRTGGSLPYEQYF.

The genes are TRBV5-1 and TRBJ2-1; D may be TRBD2 (6 bases). Germline CDR1 reads SGHRS; CDR2 reads YFSETQ. This CDR3 is 13 amino acids long. V lost 7 bases and J 6 bases, leaving 14 bases between the germline ends. For the CDR3, the DNA is TGCGCCAGCGGCCGCGGAGGGGTCAATGAGCAGTTCTTC. Translated, it gives CASGRGGVNEQFF.

The V gene is TRBV15, the J gene TRBJ1-2, with D tentatively TRBD1 (6 bases). The CDR3 extends over 13 amino acids. Trimming removed 3 bases from V and 8 bases from J, with 13 bases in between. From germline, CDR1 is LNHNV and CDR2 YYDKDF (reference sequence). The chain's CDR3 is CATSRTGSRGYTF. The CDR3 DNA reads TGTGCCACCAGCAGGACAGGATCGAGGGGCTACACCTTC. Based on the CDR3 plus reference TRBV15 and TRBJ1-2, the full variable domain is DAMVIQNPRYQVTQFGKPVTLSCSQTLNHNVMYWYQQKSSQAPKLLFHYYDKDFNNEADTPDNFQSRRPNTSFCFLDIRSPGLGDTAMYLCATSRTGSRGYTFGSGTRLTVV.

V is TRBV7-9 and J is TRBJ1-4; TRBD1 aligns across 8 bases. CDR3 size: 15 residues. Per the germline V gene, CDR1 is SEHNR and CDR2 is FQNEAQ (reference sequence). The V gene end was trimmed by 5 bases and the J gene end by 8 bases; junction bases not matched to a gene: 10. Here the CDR3 reads CASSQARTGNEKLFF. The CDR3 bases are TGTGCCAGCAGCCAAGCTAGGACAGGGAACGAAAAACTGTTTTTT. The entire variable domain, with the rest obtained from reference TRBV7-9 and TRBJ1-4, is as follows: DTGVSQNPRHKITKRGQNVTFRCDPISEHNRLYWYRQTLGQGPEFLTYFQNEAQLEKSRLLSDRFSAERPKGSFSTLEIQRTEQGDSAMYLCASSQARTGNEKLFFGSGTQLSVL.

For this clone: The junction departs from germline at one end; a sequencing error may be responsible. The rearrangement uses TRBV5-1 and TRBJ2-7; TRBD1 might be the D (6 bases). The CDR3 extends over 15 amino acids. The germline CDR1 and CDR2 sequences are SGHRS and YFSETQ. CDR3 nucleotides: TGCGCCAGCAGCCCAACATACACGCCGGCAGGGGATAGGGACTTC. Translation gives CASSPTYTPAGDRDF.

This chain joins TRBV4-1 and TRBJ1-5; a possible D gene is TRBD1 (5 bases). Germline values: CDR1 MGHRA, CDR2 YSYEKL. The CDR3 spans 17 residues. V gave up 2 bases and J gave up 7 bases, with 21 bases separating them. CDR3 amino acids: CASSQLGGTSGGQPQHF. In DNA form, the CDR3 reads TGCGCCAGCAGCCAATTGGGGGGGACGTCCGGCGGACAGCCCCAGCATTTT.

Comment on this clone: A much larger clone differs by one base, so this may be a read error. The chain recombines TRBV29-1 with TRBJ1-1; no reliable D call. Trimming stripped 8 bases from V and 0 bases from J, with 13 bases between. CDR1 and CDR2 (germline): SQVTM, ANQGSEA. This CDR3 has 13 amino acids. As DNA, the CDR3 is TGCAGCTCCGGAACGGGCATGAACACTGAAGCTTTCTTT. This codes for CSSGTGMNTEAFF.

Notes on this clone: Other nucleotide sequences in the sample specify the same CDR3. The chain links TRBV5-1 to TRBJ2-5, with D uncertain. Germline assignment: CDR1 SGHRS and CDR2 YFSETQ. V was trimmed by 0 bases and J by 2 bases, leaving 8 bases between them. The CDR3 runs 14 residues. CDR3 in amino acids: CASSLEAGQETQYF. The DNA for the CDR3 is TGCGCCAGCAGCTTGGAGGCAGGACAAGAGACCCAGTACTTC.

With respect to this clone: Other DNA variants within this sample encode the same CDR3. The gene calls are TRBV6-1 and TRBJ2-7; no reliable D call. The germline CDR1 and CDR2 sequences are MNHNS and SASEGT. The CDR3 extends over 14 amino acids. The V and J ends lost 1 base and 3 bases respectively, with 10 bases between them. The CDR3 DNA is TGTGCCAGCAGTGAAGATCACTGGTACTACGAGCAGTACTTC. It translates to CASSEDHWYYEQYF.

The V gene is TRBV30, the J gene TRBJ1-6; no reliable D call. The V gene's germline CDR1 is GTSNPN and CDR2 SVGIG (reference sequence). Trimming shortened V by 4 bases and J by 5 bases, and 15 bases separated the two germline ends. The CDR3 spans 15 residues. As DNA, the CDR3 is TGTGCCTGGACCCTCCCCGACAAAAATAATTCACCCCTCCACTTT. Its protein is CAWTLPDKNNSPLHF.

This clone was seen a few times. J is TRBJ1-1 and V is TRBV19, with D unresolved. Looked up from germline, CDR1 is LNHDA and CDR2 is SQIVND (reference sequence). Trimming took off 5 bases at V and 0 bases at J, with 22 bases between the two ends. The CDR3 has 18 amino acids. The CDR3 region is CASSYLGEGRRMNTEAFF. The DNA for the CDR3 is TGTGCCAGTAGTTATCTGGGAGAGGGCAGACGCATGAACACTGAAGCTTTCTTT.

This clone came up a few times. This rearrangement joins TRBV28 to TRBJ1-5, with D uncertain. Trimming took off 8 bases at V and 6 bases at J, with 11 bases between the two ends. The length of the CDR3 is 12 residues. Germline lookup yields CDR1 MDHEN and CDR2 SYDVKM. This CDR3 reads CASGIQSQPQHF. The DNA of the CDR3 is TGTGCCAGCGGCATACAGTCTCAGCCCCAGCATTTT.

This clone was picked up one time. The chain couples TRBV27 to TRBJ2-7, with 8 bases that match TRBD1. J was trimmed by 4 bases and V by 3 bases; bases with no gene match: 5. This CDR3 is 14 amino acids long. The germline CDR1 and CDR2 sequences are MNHEY and SMNVEV (reference sequence). CDR3 protein: CASSLSGQVYEQYF. CDR3 nucleotides: TGTGCCAGCAGTTTGTCGGGACAGGTTTACGAGCAGTACTTC.

The rearrangement joins TRBV10-3 to TRBJ1-5; the D gene is possibly TRBD1 (6 bases). The CDR3 spans 13 residues. Trimming took 6 bases from V and 7 from J, leaving 13 bases between them. Germline lookup yields CDR1 ENHRY and CDR2 SYGVKD. The CDR3, as DNA: TGTGCCATCAGCAGGGGAGAGGGCCAGCCCCAGCATTTT. This codes for CAISRGEGQPQHF.

The V call is TRBV5-6, the J call TRBJ1-2, with TRBD1 as a possible D gene (6 bases). The V end was cut by 7 bases, the J end by 3 bases, with 22 bases between. Germline V lookup: CDR1 SGHDT, CDR2 YYEEEE. CDR3 length: 16 amino acids. The CDR3 is CASLLGVDSNYYGYTF. The CDR3 nucleotides read TGTGCCAGCTTATTAGGTGTGGACAGCAATTACTATGGCTACACCTTC.

This sequence joins TRBV5-1 and TRBJ2-1, with TRBD2 identical over 10 bases. CDR1 is SGHRS and CDR2 is YFSETQ in the germline V gene. The CDR3 loop spans 15 amino acids. V lost 4 bases and J lost 3; bases outside the gene matches: 4. CDR3 region: CASSTGTSDYNEQFF. As DNA, the CDR3 is TGCGCCAGCAGCACCGGGACTAGCGACTACAATGAGCAGTTCTTC.

This clone was counted only a few times. The chain joins TRBV28 to TRBJ2-7; 7 bases fit TRBD2. The ends lost 7 bases at V and 2 bases at J; junction bases unmatched: 11. CDR1 and CDR2 from the germline V gene are MDHEN and SYDVKM. There are 15 residues in the CDR3. CDR3 protein: CASTVGGRAPYEQYF. The CDR3 DNA sequence: TGTGCCAGCACCGTGGGGGGGAGGGCTCCCTACGAGCAGTACTTC.

The rearrangement links TRBV5-6 to TRBJ2-2; D gene ambiguous. CDR3 size: 14 residues. CDR1 is SGHDT and CDR2 is YYEEEE in the germline V gene. The V end was cut by 0 bases, the J end by 5 bases, with 8 bases between. Written as DNA, the CDR3 is TGTGCCAGCAGCTTGGAAAGAAGGACCGGGGAGCTGTTTTTT. Translated, it gives CASSLERRTGELFF.